One sample yielded the 11 T cell receptor beta chains listed below, sequenced in a study of breast tumors, draining lymph nodes, adjacent tissues. Breast cancer patients provided tissue from their axillary draining lymph nodes. TCRdb reprocessed the multiplex PCR reads with MiXCR, giving one entry per CDR3 protein. The table shows 150,000 to 200,000 distinct CDR3 sequences, with 33% occurring only once. The sample comprised axillary lymph node tissue. The origin of the receptors is a female donor with breast cancer. Some clones in this sample may be carry-over from other donors' samples.

Many counts were recorded for this clonotype. V is TRBV7-2 and J is TRBJ2-3; unclear D gene. Germline CDR1 reads SGHTA; CDR2 reads FQGNSA. This CDR3 region has 15 residues. Deletions cut 4 bases from V and 6 bases from J, with 17 bases between. The chain's CDR3 is CASSSFLTLRDTQYF. DNA of the CDR3: TGTGCCAGCAGCTCCTTCCTGACCCTTCGGGATACGCAGTATTTT.

This clonotype was found many times. V and J are TRBV20-1 and TRBJ1-2, with D unclear. The CDR3 sequence is 13 residues long. Trimming pared 1 base from V and 6 bases from J, leaving 12 bases between. CDR1 and CDR2 (germline): DFQATT, SNEGSKA (reference sequence). CDR3 region: CSARGALGDGYTF. In nucleotides, the CDR3 is TGCAGTGCTAGAGGCGCTCTCGGTGATGGCTACACCTTC.

There are a few counts of this clonotype. V gene TRBV27 combines with J gene TRBJ2-5; 8 bases are shared with TRBD1. Trimming removed 4 bases from V and 5 bases from J; junction bases left unmatched: 9. The germline CDR1 and CDR2 sequences are MNHEY and SMNVEV (reference sequence). The CDR3 length is 15 residues. The CDR3 nucleotides are TGTGCCAGCAGTTCTATCAGGGGGCGCCTGGAGACCCAGTACTTC. Its translation: CASSSIRGRLETQYF.

This clonotype was detected ten times or more. V and J are TRBV7-9 and TRBJ2-7, with 9 positions matching TRBD2. Trimming cost V 5 bases and J 2 bases; bases outside gene matches: 7. CDR1 is SEHNR, CDR2 FQNEAQ, per germline (reference sequence). The CDR3 is made up of 15 amino acids. The CDR3 nucleotides read TGTGCCAGCAGCGAAAGAGGCGGGGGGGCCTACGAGCAGTACTTC. Translated, it gives CASSERGGGAYEQYF.

This clonotype was picked up many times. The genes are TRBV29-1 and TRBJ2-5, with no clear D. CDR1 is SQVTM, CDR2 ANQGSEA, per germline. With 3 bases removed from V and 7 bases from J, the gap between germline ends came to 12 bases. CDR3 size: 12 residues. CDR3 protein: CSVDGDWGTQYF. CDR3 coding DNA: TGCAGCGTTGATGGTGACTGGGGGACCCAGTACTTC.

The chain couples TRBV9 to TRBJ1-5, with TRBD1 as a possible D gene (5 bases). Trimming cost V 4 bases and J 3 bases, with 11 bases left between them. The CDR3 length is 14 residues. Per germline, CDR1 SGDLS and CDR2 YYNGEE. CDR3 sequence reads: CASSSGGNNQPQHF. Here the CDR3 DNA reads TGTGCCAGCAGCTCCGGGGGGAACAATCAGCCCCAGCATTTT. Full variable domain (remainder filled in from reference TRBV9 and TRBJ1-5): DSGVTQTPKHLITATGQRVTLRCSPRSGDLSVYWYQQSLDQGLQFLIQYYNGEERAKGNILERFSAQQFPDLHSELNLSSLELGDSALYFCASSSGGNNQPQHFGDGTRLSIL.

Regarding this clonotype: A much larger clone sits a single nucleotide away, making a read error possible. The chain combines TRBV6-2 or TRBV6-3 with TRBJ1-5; maybe TRBD1 (6 bases). There are 15 residues in the CDR3. V lost 2 bases, J lost 1 base, and 9 bases lay in between. Germline assignment: CDR1 MNHEY and CDR2 SVGEGT. CDR3 sequence (DNA): TGTGCCAGCAGTTACGATACAGGGAGCAATCAGCCCCAGCATTTT. Encoded protein: CASSYDTGSNQPQHF.

This clonotype was recorded at least ten times. The chain uses TRBV5-6 and TRBJ2-5; a weak D match, TRBD1 (6 bases). The germline V gene has CDR1 SGHDT and CDR2 YYEEEE. CDR3 length equals 13 residues. V gave up 1 base and J gave up 2 bases, with 6 bases separating them. This CDR3 reads CASSLQGQETQYF. CDR3 nucleotide sequence: TGTGCCAGCAGCTTGCAGGGGCAAGAGACCCAGTACTTC. The variable domain in full, completed from reference TRBV5-6 and TRBJ2-5, reads DAGVTQSPTHLIKTRGQQVTLRCSPKSGHDTVSWYQQALGQGPQFIFQYYEEEERQRGNFPDRFSGHQFPNYSSELNVNALLLGDSALYLCASSLQGQETQYFGPGTRLLVL.

This clonotype has at least ten counts. The rearrangement uses TRBV18 and TRBJ2-3, with no clear D. The V gene lost 6 bases and the J gene lost 0 bases, with 13 bases spanning the gap. There are 15 residues in the CDR3. CDR1 KGHSH and CDR2 LQKENI come from the germline V gene. This CDR3 is CASSPLSGSTDTQYF. CDR3 nucleotides: TGTGCCAGCTCCCCCCTTAGTGGGAGCACAGATACGCAGTATTTT. The variable domain in full, with the rest retrieved from reference TRBV18 and TRBJ2-3, is NAGVMQNPRHLVRRRGQEARLRCSPMKGHSHVYWYRQLPEEGLKFMVYLQKENIIDESGMPKERFSAEFPKEGPSILRIQQVVRGDSAAYFCASSPLSGSTDTQYFGPGTRLTVL.

This clonotype was recorded many times. The rearrangement uses TRBV20-1 and TRBJ1-5; 8 bases are a match to TRBD1. This CDR3 contains 17 residues. Trimming cost V 1 base and J 3 bases; bases outside gene matches: 11. CDR1 DFQATT and CDR2 SNEGSKA come from the germline V gene (reference sequence). CDR3 sequence: CSARVHGQGTPNQPQHF. DNA of the CDR3: TGCAGTGCTAGAGTCCACGGACAGGGCACCCCCAATCAGCCCCAGCATTTT.

The chain recombines TRBV29-1 with TRBJ2-7, with D perhaps TRBD1 or TRBD2 (5 bases each). This CDR3 is built from 13 residues. Germline values: CDR1 SQVTM, CDR2 ANQGSEA. The ends were cut back, 5 bases at V and 5 bases at J, with 16 bases in the middle. The CDR3 DNA reads TGCAGCGTTCGTAGGGGATTCGGGAACGAGCAGTACTTC. It specifies CSVRRGFGNEQYF.